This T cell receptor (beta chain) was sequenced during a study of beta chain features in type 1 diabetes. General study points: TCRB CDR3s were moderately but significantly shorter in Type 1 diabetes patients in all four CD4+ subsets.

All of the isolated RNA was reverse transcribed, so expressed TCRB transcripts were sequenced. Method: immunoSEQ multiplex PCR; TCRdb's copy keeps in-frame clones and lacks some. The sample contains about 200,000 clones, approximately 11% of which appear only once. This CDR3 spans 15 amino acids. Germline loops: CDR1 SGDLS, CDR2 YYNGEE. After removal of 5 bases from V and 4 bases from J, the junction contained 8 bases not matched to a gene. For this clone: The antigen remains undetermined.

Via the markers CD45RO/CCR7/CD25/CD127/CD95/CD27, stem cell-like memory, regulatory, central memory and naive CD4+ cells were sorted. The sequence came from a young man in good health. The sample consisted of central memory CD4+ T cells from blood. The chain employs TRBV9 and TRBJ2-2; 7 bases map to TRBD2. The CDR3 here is CASRREGQPTGELFF. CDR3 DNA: TGTGCCAGCAGGAGGGAGGGGCAGCCCACCGGGGAGCTGTTTTTT.